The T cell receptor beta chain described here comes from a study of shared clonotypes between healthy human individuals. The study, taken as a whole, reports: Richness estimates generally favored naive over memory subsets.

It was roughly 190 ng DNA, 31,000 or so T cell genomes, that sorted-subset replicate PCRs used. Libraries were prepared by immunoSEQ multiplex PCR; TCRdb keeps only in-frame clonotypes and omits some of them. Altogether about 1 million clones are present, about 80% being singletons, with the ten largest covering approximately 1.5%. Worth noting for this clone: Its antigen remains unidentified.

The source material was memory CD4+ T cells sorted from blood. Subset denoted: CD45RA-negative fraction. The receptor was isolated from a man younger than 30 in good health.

The DNA for the CDR3 is TGTGCCAGCAGCTTCGATGACAGGTTCTATGGCTACACCTTC. This translates into CASSFDDRFYGYTF. V gene TRBV7-8 combines with J gene TRBJ1-2, with a possible D match to TRBD1 (6 bases). The V end was cut by 3 bases, the J end by 4 bases, with 12 bases between. CDR1 and CDR2 (germline): SGHVS, FQNEAQ. The CDR3 loop spans 14 amino acids. The entire variable domain, with the rest obtained from reference TRBV7-8 and TRBJ1-2, is as follows: GAGVSQSPRYKVAKRGQDVALRCDPISGHVSLFWYQQALGQGPEFLTYFQNEAQLDKSGLPSDRFFAERPEGSVSTLKIQRTQQEDSAVYLCASSFDDRFYGYTFGSGTRLTVV.